The rows below give T cell receptor beta chains drawn from one sample of a study of siplizumab effects on memory and regulatory T cells. The data were produced by immunoSEQ multiplex PCR, yet TCRdb's version contains in-frame clones alone and is incomplete. The sample contains about 100,000 clones, around 94% of which appear only once. The sequenced material came from non-Treg CD4+ T cells sorted from blood. The receptor set was obtained from a human donor in good health. The conserved cysteine and the conserved F or W are not part of the CDR3 here.

V gene	J gene	CDR3 protein
TRBV7-9	TRBJ2-3	ASSLALRGRGDTQY
TRBV19	TRBJ2-7	ASSIQGGLAGVTYEQY
TRBV14	TRBJ2-1	ASSRDYSGSGGEQF
TRBV6-1	TRBJ2-7	ASRERQGSSYEQY
TRBV30	TRBJ1-1	AWSPAGEAF
TRBV10-1	TRBJ2-3	ASSEELAGDSTDTQY
TRBV2	TRBJ1-6	ASHGAGNSPLH
TRBV14	TRBJ1-2	ASSPDSVGGYT
TRBV7-9	TRBJ1-1	ASSSRTAGGAF
TRBV5-1	TRBJ2-7	ASSRIVPYKDNMRGSYEQY
TRBV19	TRBJ1-3	ASRQGAMAGNTIY
TRBV28	TRBJ1-4	ASSLFPSGTISQKLF
TRBV6-6	TRBJ1-4	ASSFDRRLLNEKLF
TRBV5-1	TRBJ1-6	ASRGQGNSPLH
TRBV6-5	TRBJ1-4	ASSYSQNEKLF
TRBV28	TRBJ2-3	ASSWRGGGTDTQY
TRBV30	TRBJ2-1	AWNRGGEQF
TRBV12-5	TRBJ2-3	ASTTGLAGFSVKDTQY
TRBV18	TRBJ1-2	ASSPTPGEAAYGYT
TRBV28	TRBJ2-4	ASSRSGSGENIQY
TRBV28	TRBJ1-4	ASSLSPGSEKLF
TRBV28	TRBJ2-5	ASSFPWETQY
TRBV5-6	TRBJ2-2	ASSYQWNTGELF
TRBV15	TRBJ2-7	ATSTNRPLRGTYEQY
TRBV5-1	TRBJ2-3	ASNRVGTSSSTDTQY
TRBV4-2	TRBJ1-1	ASSQTDQRAEAF
TRBV28	TRBJ2-7	ASRGGQGSYEQY
TRBV4-1	TRBJ2-1	ASRPKGLVGLAGDSSYNEQF
TRBV18	TRBJ1-3	ASSPDGDYGRNTIY
TRBV9	TRBJ1-2	ASSALFLTSSYGYT
TRBV6-6	TRBJ2-1	ASRQLHNNEQF
TRBV6-1	TRBJ2-2	AGGKTNPTGELF
TRBV30	TRBJ1-3	AWSVLAGSSGNTIY
TRBV28	TRBJ1-2	ASSLPKGGGLSYT
TRBV28	TRBJ1-5	ASSPGRGLTSNQPQH
TRBV28	TRBJ1-1	ASSLGTPRAEAF
TRBV7-3	TRBJ2-1	ASSLMSGRAHEQF
TRBV7-2	TRBJ2-1	ASSPGTSTNEQF
TRBV5-1	TRBJ2-2	ASSLGHMGELAGELF
TRBV30	TRBJ2-6	AWSTGSHSGANVLT
TRBV27	TRBJ2-1	ASSPGAGGPLNEQF
TRBV7-8	TRBJ2-1	ASSPYIDEQF
TRBV27	TRBJ1-1	ASRAGRSMNTEAF
TRBV6-1	TRBJ1-5	ASSKQGPEQPQH
TRBV6-5	TRBJ2-7	ASRFQAGGAYEQY
TRBV11-3	TRBJ2-3	ASSLGVAGSDTQY
TRBV6-6	TRBJ1-5	ASSLRDRLNQPQH
TRBV7-7	TRBJ2-7	ASRYRDSPFYEQY
TRBV6-5	TRBJ2-1	ASSYFASTGYNEQF
TRBV5-1	TRBJ2-1	ASSLGLVAAYNEQF
TRBV7-9	TRBJ2-2	ASTRWDGTGELF
TRBV2	TRBJ2-6	ASTGTTSGANVLT
TRBV4-2	TRBJ2-4	ASSQDRDAKNIQY
TRBV29-1	TRBJ1-1	SVTVRAPMNTEAF
TRBV11-2	TRBJ2-3	ASSFSGDATDTQY
TRBV7-9	TRBJ2-7	ASSRMTSGPSY
TRBV11-2	TRBJ2-7	ASSFGTSGTYEQY
TRBV18	TRBJ2-2	ASSRSEGRDTGELF
TRBV2	TRBJ2-7	ASSTGTGGRKGFYEQY
TRBV19	TRBJ1-2	ASRPARGRKGYT